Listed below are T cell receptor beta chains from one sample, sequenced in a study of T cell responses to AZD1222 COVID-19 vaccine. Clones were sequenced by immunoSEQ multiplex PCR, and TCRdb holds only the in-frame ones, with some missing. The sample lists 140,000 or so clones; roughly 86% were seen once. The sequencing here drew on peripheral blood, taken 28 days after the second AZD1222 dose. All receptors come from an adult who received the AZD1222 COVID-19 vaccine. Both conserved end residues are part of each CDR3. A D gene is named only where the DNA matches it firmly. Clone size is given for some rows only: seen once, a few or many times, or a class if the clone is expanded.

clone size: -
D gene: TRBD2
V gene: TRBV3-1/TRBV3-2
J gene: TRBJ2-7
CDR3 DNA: TGTGCCAGCAGCCAAGATTTAGAGCGGGGCTCCTACGAGCAGTACTTC
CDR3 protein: CASSQDLERGSYEQYF

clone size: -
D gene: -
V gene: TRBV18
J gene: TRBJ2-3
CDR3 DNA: TGTGCCAGCTCACAGCCTTTGGATACGCAGTATTTT
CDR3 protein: CASSQPLDTQYF

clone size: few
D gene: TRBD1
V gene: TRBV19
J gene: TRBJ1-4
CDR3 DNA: TGTGCCAGTAGCAACGACAGGGGTTCTAATGAAAAACTGTTTTTT
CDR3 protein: CASSNDRGSNEKLFF

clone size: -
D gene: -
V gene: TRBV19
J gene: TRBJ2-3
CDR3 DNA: TGTGCCAGTCGCCCCGGGGGCACAGATACGCAGTATTTT
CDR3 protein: CASRPGGTDTQYF

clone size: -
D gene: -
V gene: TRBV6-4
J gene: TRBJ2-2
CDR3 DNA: TGTGCCAGCAGTGATAGAGACACCGGGGAGCTGTTTTTT
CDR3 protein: CASSDRDTGELFF

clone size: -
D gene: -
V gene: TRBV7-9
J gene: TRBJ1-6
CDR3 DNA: TGTGCCAGCAGCGCCGACAGCCTTAATTCACCCCTCCACTTT
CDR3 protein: CASSADSLNSPLHF

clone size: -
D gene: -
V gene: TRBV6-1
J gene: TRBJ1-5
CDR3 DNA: TGTGCCAGCAGTGAGTCGGGGTTTCAGCCCCAGCATTTT
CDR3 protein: CASSESGFQPQHF

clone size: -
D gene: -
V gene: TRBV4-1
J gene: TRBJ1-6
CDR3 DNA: TGCGCCAGCAGCCAGGACGTCCGCTATAATTCACCCCTCCACTTT
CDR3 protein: CASSQDVRYNSPLHF

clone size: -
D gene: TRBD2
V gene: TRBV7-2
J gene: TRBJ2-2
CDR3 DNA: TGTGCCAGCAGCTTACTCGGGGGGGCCGGGGAGCTGTTTTTT
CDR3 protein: CASSLLGGAGELFF

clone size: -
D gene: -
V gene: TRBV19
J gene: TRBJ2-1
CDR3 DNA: TGTGCCAGTAGTGTATCCGCGAGCTCCTACAATGAGCAGTTCTTC
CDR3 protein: CASSVSASSYNEQFF